Each of the 13 T cell receptor beta chains below was sequenced from the same sample in a study of T cells after yellow fever vaccination. TCRdb analysed the 5' RACE reads with MiXCR anew, one entry per CDR3 protein. The sample includes about 69,000 distinct CDR3 sequences, approximately 5% of them seen just once. Sample: CD4+ T cells sorted from PBMCs, taken roughly 15 days after the first yellow fever vaccination. These receptors came from a young man who received the YFV17D yellow fever vaccine.

This clonotype was found many times. The chain combines TRBV6-1 with TRBJ1-2, with D perhaps TRBD1 (6 bases). The ends were cut back, 3 bases at V and 4 bases at J, with 9 bases in the middle. From germline, CDR1 is MNHNS and CDR2 SASEGT. The CDR3 loop spans 13 amino acids. CDR3 nucleotides: TGTGCCAGCAGTGAGGGGGCTGGCTATGGCTACACCTTC. It encodes CASSEGAGYGYTF.

At least ten counts were recorded for this clonotype. CDR3: CASSYFGPKGAANEKLFF. The CDR3 nucleotides are TGTGCCAGCAGCTACTTCGGGCCTAAGGGGGCGGCTAATGAAAAACTGTTTTTT. The V gene is TRBV5-4, the J gene TRBJ1-4; 7 nucleotides match TRBD1. In germline, CDR1 is SGHNT, CDR2 YYREEE (reference sequence). The CDR3 contains 18 residues. The V gene end was trimmed by 3 bases and the J gene end by 3 bases; junction bases not matched to a gene: 14.

Ten or more counts support this clonotype. The chain employs TRBV20-1 and TRBJ1-1, with TRBD1 matching over 9 bases. Germline CDR1 DFQATT, CDR2 SNEGSKA (reference sequence). Trimming took 3 bases from V and 3 from J; bases not matched to a gene: 14. The CDR3 has 17 residues. Here the CDR3 reads CSARIPGTGKYYTEAFF. The CDR3 bases are TGCAGTGCTAGGATACCCGGGACAGGGAAATACTACACTGAAGCTTTCTTT.

This sequence joins TRBV20-1 and TRBJ1-5; 8 bases map to TRBD1. The germline V gene has CDR1 DFQATT and CDR2 SNEGSKA (reference sequence). Trimming at V came to 3 bases and at J to 2 bases, leaving 9 bases not matched to a gene. The CDR3 is 16 amino acids. The CDR3 DNA reads TGCAGTGCTAGCCGGGCCAGGGGGCGGGGCAATCAGCCCCAGCATTTT. This sequence encodes CSASRARGRGNQPQHF.

Ten or more counts support this clonotype. V is TRBV7-9 and J is TRBJ2-1, with 10 bases matching TRBD2. V dropped 3 bases and J dropped 10; count of bases not matched to a gene: 6. The CDR3 totals 14 residues. Per the germline V gene, CDR1 is SEHNR and CDR2 is FQNEAQ (reference sequence). The chain's CDR3 is CASSFGTSGDEQFF. CDR3 bases: TGTGCCAGCAGCTTTGGAACTAGCGGGGACGAGCAGTTCTTC.

As to this clonotype: This clone may be a read error of a much larger clone one base away. The chain combines TRBV9 with TRBJ2-5, with 10 bases fitting TRBD2. The CDR3 is 14 amino acids. The germline CDR1 and CDR2 sequences are SGDLS and YYNGEE. After removal of 7 bases from V and 4 bases from J, the junction contained 7 bases not matched to a gene. The CDR3, as DNA: TGTGCCAGCGGCGAGCGGGGGGGCCGAGAGACCCAGTACTTC. It is translated as CASGERGGRETQYF.

This clonotype was recorded many times. This chain connects TRBV5-1 to TRBJ1-1; TRBD1 is a possible D gene (6 bases). V was cut by 3 bases and J by 1 base, with 10 bases left in between. From germline, CDR1 is SGHRS and CDR2 YFSETQ. This CDR3 region has 14 residues. CDR3 loop: CASSSGQPNTEAFF. The CDR3 coding sequence is TGCGCCAGCAGCTCCGGACAGCCGAACACTGAAGCTTTCTTT.

This clonotype was counted many times. The rearrangement joins TRBV9 to TRBJ2-5; 8 bases agree with TRBD2. The V segment lost 0 bases and the J segment 5 bases; nucleotides outside the gene matches: 6. Germline V gene data show CDR1 as SGDLS and CDR2 as YYNGEE. This CDR3 region has 15 residues. This CDR3 reads CASSVAGGLVETQYF. The DNA for the CDR3 is TGTGCCAGCAGCGTAGCGGGGGGGCTGGTTGAGACCCAGTACTTC.

This clonotype was recorded at least ten times. The CDR3 sequence is CASSARGQEKLFF. In DNA, the CDR3 is TGTGCCAGCAGTGCTAGGGGGCAAGAAAAACTGTTTTTT. The chain employs TRBV25-1 and TRBJ1-4; 7 nucleotides agree with TRBD1. The V segment lost 4 bases and the J segment 8 bases; nucleotides outside the gene matches: 4. The CDR3 sequence is 13 residues long. Germline assignment: CDR1 MGHDK and CDR2 SYGVNS.

Comments on this clonotype: A much larger clonotype is one base distant, so this may be a read error. The chain has TRBV20-1 and TRBJ2-1; 8 nucleotides agree with TRBD2. The V and J ends lost 0 bases and 6 bases, in that order; junction bases with no gene match: 7. Germline loops: CDR1 DFQATT, CDR2 SNEGSKA (reference sequence). This CDR3 is 15 amino acids long. Written as DNA, the CDR3 is TGCAGTGCTAGAGATCCGACCGGGGGGGCCAATGAGCAGTTCTTC. Residues: CSARDPTGGANEQFF.

The V and J genes are TRBV12-3 or TRBV12-4 and TRBJ1-3; TRBD1 aligns across 7 bases. The CDR3 is made up of 14 amino acids. V shed 4 bases and J 8 bases; nucleotides not matched to a gene: 8. CDR3 sequence: CASSYFTGEDTIYF. CDR3 nucleotide sequence: TGTGCCAGCAGTTATTTCACAGGGGAGGACACCATATATTTT.

This clonotype occurred many times. The CDR3 is CASSKSSTKDTQYF. CDR3 bases: TGTGCCAGTAGTAAGTCTAGCACGAAAGATACGCAGTATTTT. The genes are TRBV19 and TRBJ2-3; tentative D call: TRBD2 (5 bases). Germline lookup yields CDR1 LNHDA and CDR2 SQIVND (reference sequence). The V end was cut by 4 bases, the J end by 5 bases, with 13 bases between. This CDR3 has 14 residues. The entire variable domain, with the rest obtained from reference TRBV19 and TRBJ2-3, is as follows: DGGITQSPKYLFRKEGQNVTLSCEQNLNHDAMYWYRQDPGQGLRLIYYSQIVNDFQKGDIAEGYSVSREKKESFPLTVTSAQKNPTAFYLCASSKSSTKDTQYFGPGTRLTVL.

Many counts were recorded for this clonotype. V and J are TRBV18 and TRBJ2-3; D gene ambiguous. Between the trimmed V and J ends, which lost 5 bases and 0 bases, there was a span of 3 bases. This CDR3 has 12 amino acids. The V gene's germline CDR1 is KGHSH and CDR2 LQKENI. CDR3 region: CASSTSTDTQYF. The CDR3 region has the DNA TGTGCCAGCTCAACTAGCACAGATACGCAGTATTTT.